This T cell receptor beta chain was retrieved from a study of control samples from healthy donors and cancer patients. Measured with immunoSEQ multiplex PCR; TCRdb has only the in-frame clones, and not every one. In the table there are about 120,000 clones, around nine tenths of which are singletons. The TCR comes from a woman in her 70s in good health. Sequencing input: blood.

The CDR3 sequence: CATSDFGDTDTQYF. For the CDR3, the DNA is TGTGCCACCAGTGATTTCGGGGACACAGATACGCAGTATTTT. The rearrangement joins TRBV24-1 to TRBJ2-3; weak D call: TRBD2 (5 bases). Deletions cut 1 base from V and 2 bases from J, with 6 bases between. This CDR3 is 14 amino acids long. Germline V lookup: CDR1 KGHDR, CDR2 SFDVKD.